The 15 T cell receptor beta chains below were found in one sample sequenced in a study of blood T cell repertoires in COVID-19. Clones were read by immunoSEQ multiplex PCR, and TCRdb kept only the in-frame ones, dropping some. The sample records over 150,000 clones, 70% to 90% being singletons. The material sequenced was peripheral blood. These receptors were collected from a woman aged 60-75 years with COVID-19, enrolled during active disease.

CDR3 residues: CASRGQGPSSGNTIYF. The CDR3 DNA reads as TGCGCCAGCAGGGGACAGGGACCAAGCTCTGGAAACACCATATATTTT. The gene calls are TRBV10-2 and TRBJ1-3; 9 bases align to TRBD1. Trimming cost V 6 bases and J 0 bases; bases outside gene matches: 6. The CDR3 totals 16 residues. Germline CDR1 and CDR2: WSHSY and SAAADI.

The gene calls are TRBV29-1 and TRBJ2-4, with a weak D call TRBD2 (5 bases). V was trimmed by 0 bases and J by 3 bases, leaving 12 bases between them. This CDR3 region has 15 residues. The germline V gene has CDR1 SQVTM and CDR2 ANQGSEA. The CDR3, as DNA: TGCAGCGTTGAAGATCCGGGATGGGGCAAAAACATTCAGTACTTC. This codes for CSVEDPGWGKNIQYF.

The rearrangement joins TRBV2 to TRBJ2-7; a weak D match, TRBD1 (6 bases). Germline-derived CDR1 and CDR2 are SNHLY and FYNNEI. V was clipped by 8 bases and J by 4 bases, with 15 bases between them. The CDR3 runs to 13 residues. The CDR3 sequence: CASGTLGGYEQYF. The DNA of the CDR3 is TGTGCCAGCGGTACACTAGGGGGATACGAGCAGTACTTC.

The V gene is TRBV7-9, the J gene TRBJ2-5; TRBD1 matches 11 bases. This CDR3 comprises 16 residues. With V trimmed by 1 base and J by 6 bases, 7 bases remained unmatched. The V gene's germline CDR1 is SEHNR and CDR2 FQNEAQ (reference sequence). The DNA for the CDR3 is TGTGCCAGCAGCTTAGGCGGGACAGGGGGTGGTAAGACCCAGTACTTC. Protein product: CASSLGGTGGGKTQYF.

This CDR3 is CASSLAAGGLTDTQYF. The CDR3 coding sequence is TGTGCCAGCAGCTTAGCTGCGGGAGGGTTAACAGATACGCAGTATTTT. The chain combines TRBV7-9 with TRBJ2-3, with TRBD2 matching 9 bases. V dropped 0 bases and J dropped 3; count of bases not matched to a gene: 4. Germline CDR1 is SEHNR and CDR2 is FQNEAQ (reference sequence). The CDR3 spans 16 residues.

CDR3 protein: CASSLAGGFGEKLFF. Here the CDR3 DNA reads TGCGCCAGCAGCTTGGCCGGAGGATTCGGTGAAAAACTGTTTTTT. The rearrangement links TRBV5-1 to TRBJ1-4; D gene ambiguous. The CDR3 sequence is 15 residues long. CDR1 is SGHRS, CDR2 YFSETQ, per germline. The V and J ends lost 0 bases and 7 bases respectively, with 13 bases between them. The full variable domain, with the rest looked up from reference TRBV5-1 and TRBJ1-4, is KAGVTQTPRYLIKTRGQQVTLSCSPISGHRSVSWYQQTPGQGLQFLFEYFSETQRNKGNFPGRFSGRQFSNSRSEMNVSTLELGDSALYLCASSLAGGFGEKLFFGSGTQLSVL.

This clone was seen more than once but under ten times. J is TRBJ1-4 and V is TRBV4-2; tentatively, D is TRBD1 (5 bases). Germline CDR1 and CDR2: LGHNA and YNFKEQ. V was clipped by 5 bases and J by 10 bases, with 17 bases between them. This CDR3 has 14 residues. DNA of the CDR3: TGTGCCAGCAGCACGTCCGGGACGGAGGGAAAACTGTTTTTT. Protein sequence: CASSTSGTEGKLFF.

J is TRBJ2-1 and V is TRBV5-4, with a possible D match to TRBD2 (6 bases). Germline CDR1 and CDR2: SGHNT and YYREEE (reference sequence). The CDR3 extends over 14 amino acids. Trimming shortened V by 2 bases and J by 1 base, and 7 bases separated the two germline ends. DNA of the CDR3: TGTGCCAGCAGCTTACGGGGGTCCTACAATGAGCAGTTCTTC. This codes for CASSLRGSYNEQFF.

This clone has more than one count but fewer than ten. The chain couples TRBV30 to TRBJ2-2; maybe TRBD1 (7 bases). The CDR3 covers 14 residues. The V end was cut by 4 bases, the J end by 3 bases, with 12 bases between. Germline loops: CDR1 GTSNPN, CDR2 SVGIG (reference sequence). Written as DNA, the CDR3 is TGTGCCTGGAAAGGCAGGGGGGACACCGGGGAGCTGTTTTTT. Translated: CAWKGRGDTGELFF.

V usage is TRBV5-6 and J usage is TRBJ1-2; D is uncertain. The CDR3 contains 14 residues. The V end lost 3 bases, the J end lost 5 bases, and 14 bases lay between the germline ends. Germline V CDR1 and CDR2: SGHDT, YYEEEE. Here the CDR3 reads CASSSRLTRYGYTF. The DNA for the CDR3 is TGTGCCAGCAGCTCCCGCCTCACTAGGTATGGCTACACCTTC.

This rearrangement joins TRBV6-2 or TRBV6-3 to TRBJ1-2; D ambiguous. Per the germline V gene, CDR1 is MNHEY and CDR2 is SVGEGT. Trimming removed 5 bases at V and 4 bases at J, with 11 bases between. The length of the CDR3 is 13 residues. This CDR3 reads CASSDRGSYGYTF. The CDR3 DNA is TGTGCCAGCAGTGATCGGGGATCCTATGGCTACACCTTC.

V is TRBV5-8 and J is TRBJ1-5, with D maybe TRBD1 (6 bases). There are 14 residues in the CDR3. V was pared by 3 bases and J by 6 bases, with 13 bases between. In germline, CDR1 is SGHTS, CDR2 YDEGEE. The CDR3, as DNA: TGTGCCAGCAGCTACGGGACATCGGGTCAGCCCCAGCATTTT. This gives the protein CASSYGTSGQPQHF.

The gene calls are TRBV2 and TRBJ1-1; D ambiguous. The CDR3 has 13 residues. The V end was cut by 6 bases, the J end by 0 bases, with 8 bases between. Germline lookup yields CDR1 SNHLY and CDR2 FYNNEI. The CDR3 nucleotides read TGTGCCAGCAGCCGAGGGCTGAACACTGAAGCTTTCTTT. Translating gives CASSRGLNTEAFF.

This rearrangement joins TRBV5-1 to TRBJ2-1; 9 bases match TRBD2. CDR1 SGHRS and CDR2 YFSETQ come from the germline V gene. The ends lost 7 bases at V and 9 bases at J; junction bases unmatched: 8. This CDR3 has 13 amino acids. The CDR3 region has the DNA TGCGCCAGCTCAGGACTAGCGAACGGTGAGCAGTTCTTC. It specifies CASSGLANGEQFF.

The CDR3: CAIKSEGDQPQHF. CDR3 sequence (DNA): TGTGCCATCAAGTCTGAAGGAGATCAGCCCCAGCATTTT. V and J are TRBV10-3 and TRBJ1-5; D unresolved. V lost 7 bases to trimming and J lost 5 bases, with 12 bases between them. The V gene's germline CDR1 is ENHRY and CDR2 SYGVKD. The CDR3 is 13 residues long.